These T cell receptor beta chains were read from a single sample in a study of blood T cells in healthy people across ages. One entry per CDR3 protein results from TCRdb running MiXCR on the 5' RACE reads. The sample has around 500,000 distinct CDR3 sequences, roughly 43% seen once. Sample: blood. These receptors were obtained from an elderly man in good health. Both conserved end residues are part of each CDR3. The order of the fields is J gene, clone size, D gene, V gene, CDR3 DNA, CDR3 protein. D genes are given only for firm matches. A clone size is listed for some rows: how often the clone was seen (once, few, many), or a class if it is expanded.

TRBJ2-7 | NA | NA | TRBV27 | TGTGCCAGTTATACCAGCAGGGGGAGGGAGCAGTACTTC | CASYTSRGREQYF
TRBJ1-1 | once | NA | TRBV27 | TGTGCCAGCAGTTTTAGAAGGGGTTTGATGAACACTGAAGCTTTCTTT | CASSFRRGLMNTEAFF
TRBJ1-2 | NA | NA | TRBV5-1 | TGCGCCAGCAGCTTGGCCGGAACGGGGGAGTATGGCTACACCTTC | CASSLAGTGEYGYTF
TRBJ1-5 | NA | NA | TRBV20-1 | TGCAGTGCTAGAGATTGGTCAGGGTCCAATCAGCCCCAGCATTTT | CSARDWSGSNQPQHF
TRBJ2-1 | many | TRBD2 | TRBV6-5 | TGTGCCAGCAGCCCCACTAGCGGGAGGGTTAATGAGCAGTTCTTC | CASSPTSGRVNEQFF
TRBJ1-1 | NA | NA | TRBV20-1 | TGCAGTGCTTCCAAACAGGGATTCACTGAAGCTTTCTTT | CSASKQGFTEAFF
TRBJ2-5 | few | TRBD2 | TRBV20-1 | TGCAGTGCCACCCGGGAGGGCGAGACCCAGTACTTC | CSATREGETQYF
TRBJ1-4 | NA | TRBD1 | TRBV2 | TGTGCCAGCAGCGACCCCGGACAGGGAAAGGAAAAACTGTTTTTT | CASSDPGQGKEKLFF
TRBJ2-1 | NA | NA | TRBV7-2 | TGTGCCAGCAGCTTACTTCCCAAGGATTACAATGAGCAGTTCTTC | CASSLLPKDYNEQFF
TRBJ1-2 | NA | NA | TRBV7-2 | TGTGCCAGCAGCTTCGAAAGCTCTTCTAACTATGGCTACACCTTC | CASSFESSSNYGYTF
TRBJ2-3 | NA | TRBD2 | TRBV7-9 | TGTGCCAGCAGCCCCCCGGCTAGCGGGGGGACAGATACGCAGTATTTT | CASSPPASGGTDTQYF
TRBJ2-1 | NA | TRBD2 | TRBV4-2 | TGTGCCAGCAGCTATTATCTAGCGGGAGGTTTCAATGAGCAGTTCTTC | CASSYYLAGGFNEQFF
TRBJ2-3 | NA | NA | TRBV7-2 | TGTGCCAGCAGCTTAGGTCCCACGGGACCGAGCACAGATACGCAGTATTTT | CASSLGPTGPSTDTQYF
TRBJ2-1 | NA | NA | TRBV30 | TGTGCCTGGAGTGTAAACAGGGAGATCGCCAATGAGCAGTTCTTC | CAWSVNREIANEQFF
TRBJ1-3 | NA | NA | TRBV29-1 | TGCAGCGTTGGAGTCAGCTCTGGAAACACCATATATTTT | CSVGVSSGNTIYF
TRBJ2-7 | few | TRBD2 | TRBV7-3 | TGTGCCAGCAGCCAAACTAGCGGGAGTTTCCACGAGCAGTACTTC | CASSQTSGSFHEQYF
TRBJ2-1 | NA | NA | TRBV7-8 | TGTGCTAGCAGCTTGAGTGGTATAGAGCAGTTCTTC | CASSLSGIEQFF
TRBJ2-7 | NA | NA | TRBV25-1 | TGTGCCAGCAGTCGAGACCCTACCTACGAGCAGTACTTC | CASSRDPTYEQYF
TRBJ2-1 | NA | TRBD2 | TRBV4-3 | TGCGCCAGCAGCCAGGCACTAGCGGGGGACTACAATGAGCAGTTCTTC | CASSQALAGDYNEQFF
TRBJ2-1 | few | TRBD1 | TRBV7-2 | TGTGCCAGCAGCTTAGTACAGGGGGATGAGCAGTTCTTC | CASSLVQGDEQFF
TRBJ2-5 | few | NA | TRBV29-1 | TGCAGCGTTGAAGATCAGGGCATGCAGTACTTC | CSVEDQGMQYF
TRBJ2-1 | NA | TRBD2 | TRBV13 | TGTGCCAGCAGCCCGAGCGGGGGCGGGAGCTCCTACAATGAGCAGTTCTTC | CASSPSGGGSSYNEQFF
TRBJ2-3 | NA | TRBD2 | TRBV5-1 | TGCGCCAGCAGCCTCCGACTAGCGGGGGACGCAGATACGCAGTATTTT | CASSLRLAGDADTQYF
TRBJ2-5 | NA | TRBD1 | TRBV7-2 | TGTGCCAGCAGCTTTATTGAGGGGGACAGGGAGCAGTACTTC | CASSFIEGDREQYF
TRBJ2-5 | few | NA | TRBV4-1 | TGCGCCAGCAGCCAAGGGCTACGGTTTGAGGGGGAGACCCAGTACTTC | CASSQGLRFEGETQYF
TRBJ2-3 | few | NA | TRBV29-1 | TGCAGCGTTGGCGCAGGGCCCCCGGGGCAGTATTTT | CSVGAGPPGQYF
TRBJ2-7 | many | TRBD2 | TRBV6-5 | TGTGCCAGCAGTTGGGCAAGCGGGAACAACGAGCAGTACTTC | CASSWASGNNEQYF
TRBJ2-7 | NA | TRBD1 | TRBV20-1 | TGCAGTGGATGTCTGGACAGGGCTTACGAGCAGTACTTC | CSGCLDRAYEQYF
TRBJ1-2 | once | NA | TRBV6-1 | TGTGCCAGCAACTTGTCCGGGAGCCGGTCCTATGGCTACACCTTC | CASNLSGSRSYGYTF
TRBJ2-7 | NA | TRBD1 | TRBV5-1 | TGCGCCAGCAGCTCGGGGACAGGGGCTATCTACGAGCAGTACTTC | CASSSGTGAIYEQYF
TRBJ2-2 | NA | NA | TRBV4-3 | TGCGCCAGCAGCCCTAAGACATTTGGGACTCTCACCGGGGAGCTGTTTTTT | CASSPKTFGTLTGELFF
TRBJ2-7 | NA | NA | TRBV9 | TGTGCCAGCAGCGTAGACGTGGGTCTAGGCGAGCAGTACTTC | CASSVDVGLGEQYF
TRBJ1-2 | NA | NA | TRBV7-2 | TGTGCCAGCAGCCCCTCCAGAGGCTCCTACACCTTC | CASSPSRGSYTF
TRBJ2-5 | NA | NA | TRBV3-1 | TGTGCCAGCAGCCAAGATATGGAGGGGGGCGAGACCCAGTACTTC | CASSQDMEGGETQYF
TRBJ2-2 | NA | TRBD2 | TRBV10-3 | TGTGCCATCAGTGAGCCGACTAGCGGGAGTAACACCGGGGAGCTGTTTTTT | CAISEPTSGSNTGELFF
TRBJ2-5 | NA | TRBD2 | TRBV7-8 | TGTGCCAGCAGCTTAGTAGGTCGTAGCGGGAGTAGGAATGAGCAGTACTTC | CASSLVGRSGSRNEQYF
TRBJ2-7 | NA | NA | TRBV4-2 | TGTGCCAGCAGCCAACCAATGGGGACGGCCAATTACGAGCAGTACTTC | CASSQPMGTANYEQYF
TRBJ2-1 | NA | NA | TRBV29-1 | TGCAGCGTTGCGTCGAGGGGCTACAATGAGCAGTTCTTC | CSVASRGYNEQFF
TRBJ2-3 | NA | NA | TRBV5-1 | TGCGCCAGCAGCTTGGTCAGGGGCGAGGCAGATACGCAGTATTTT | CASSLVRGEADTQYF
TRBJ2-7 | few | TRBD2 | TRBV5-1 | TGCGCCAGCAGCTTGGTGTTAGCGGGAGGGCAGTACGAGCAGTACTTC | CASSLVLAGGQYEQYF
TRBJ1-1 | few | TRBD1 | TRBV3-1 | TGTGCCAGCAGCCGGGGACAGATGAACACTGAAGCTTTCTTT | CASSRGQMNTEAFF
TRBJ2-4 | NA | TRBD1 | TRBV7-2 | TGTGCCAGCAGCTCACGGACAGGGGCCACTGACATTCAGTACTTC | CASSSRTGATDIQYF
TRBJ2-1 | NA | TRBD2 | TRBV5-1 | TGCGCCAGCAGCTCGCCCGAACTAGCGGGAGGATCCAATGAGCAGTTCTTC | CASSSPELAGGSNEQFF
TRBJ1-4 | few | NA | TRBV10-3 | TGTGCCATCAGGGCGACGGGGGAAAATGAAAAACTGTTTTTT | CAIRATGENEKLFF
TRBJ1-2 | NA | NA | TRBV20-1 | TGCAGTGCTAGAGATGGCCCATATGGCTACACCTTC | CSARDGPYGYTF
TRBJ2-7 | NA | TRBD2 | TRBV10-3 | TGTGCAACCAAAACGGGGGGGAGCTCCTACGAGCAGTACTTC | CATKTGGSSYEQYF
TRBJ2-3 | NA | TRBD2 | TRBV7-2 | TGTGCCAGCAGCTTAGAGGGTGGACTAGCCCAATGGGATACGCAGTATTTT | CASSLEGGLAQWDTQYF
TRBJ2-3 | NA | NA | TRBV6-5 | TGTGCCAGCAATCCACAGGGTAGCACAGATACGCAGTATTTT | CASNPQGSTDTQYF
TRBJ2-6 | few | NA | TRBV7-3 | TGTGCCAGCAGCTTAATGGCAGGCATATCTGGGGCCAACGTCCTGACTTTC | CASSLMAGISGANVLTF
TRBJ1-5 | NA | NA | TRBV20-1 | TGCAGTGCTAGTGATCCTGGACAGCCCCAGCATTTT | CSASDPGQPQHF
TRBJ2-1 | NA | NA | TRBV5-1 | TGCGCCAGCAGCCCCGCGGTCCTTTTTGGTGAGCAGTTCTTC | CASSPAVLFGEQFF
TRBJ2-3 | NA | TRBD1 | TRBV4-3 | TGCGCCAGCCGGCAGGGGGCAGGCACAGATACGCAGTATTTT | CASRQGAGTDTQYF
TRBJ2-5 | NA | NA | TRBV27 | TGTGCCAGCAGTGCCCCCGGGACTGGCATTGGGACCCAGTACTTC | CASSAPGTGIGTQYF
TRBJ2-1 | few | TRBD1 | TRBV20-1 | TGCAGTGCTGGACGGACAGGACCGAATGAGCAGTTCTTC | CSAGRTGPNEQFF
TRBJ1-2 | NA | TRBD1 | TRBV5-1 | TGCGCCAGCAGCTTTAGTCCCGGGACAGTTTATGGCTACACCTTC | CASSFSPGTVYGYTF